The 16 T cell receptor beta chains below all came from one sample that was sequenced in a study of response to subunit inactivated influenza vaccine. In TCRdb, the RT-PCR reads were re-called with MiXCR into one record per CDR3 protein. This table holds about 170,000 distinct CDR3 sequences, 12% found once. These same data were also listed under a study on T cells expressing NK-cell markers. That report notes: For TCR beta, cDNA was produced by 5'RACE template switching with UMIs.

The source material was CD8+ T cells sorted from PBMCs, sampled less than 13 days after vaccination. Source of these receptors: a man in his fifties or sixties who received an inactivated influenza vaccine.

The chain carries TRBV9 and TRBJ2-1; 9 bases map to TRBD2. The J segment lost 4 bases and the V segment lost 0 bases, leaving 5 bases of the junction unmatched. This CDR3 has 16 residues. The germline CDR1 and CDR2 sequences are SGDLS and YYNGEE. CDR3 sequence: CASSVGGSGSYNEQFF. The CDR3 DNA is TGTGCCAGCAGCGTAGGTGGTAGCGGGAGTTACAATGAGCAGTTCTTC. The entire variable domain, with the rest obtained from reference TRBV9 and TRBJ2-1, is as follows: DSGVTQTPKHLITATGQRVTLRCSPRSGDLSVYWYQQSLDQGLQFLIQYYNGEERAKGNILERFSAQQFPDLHSELNLSSLELGDSALYFCASSVGGSGSYNEQFFGPGTRLTVL.

This clonotype was seen repeatedly, ten times or more. This chain joins TRBV20-1 and TRBJ2-2; D may be TRBD2 (6 bases). V lost 6 bases, J lost 5 bases, and 16 bases lay in between. Germline CDR1 and CDR2: DFQATT and SNEGSKA (reference sequence). This CDR3 has 14 amino acids. The CDR3 nucleotides are TGCAGTGCGGCCCGACCGGGAGTAACCGGGGAGCTGTTTTTT. Translation: CSAARPGVTGELFF.

The V gene is TRBV28, the J gene TRBJ2-1, with 11 bases identical to TRBD2. The CDR3 spans 14 residues. Germline V lookup: CDR1 MDHEN, CDR2 SYDVKM. Trimming removed 10 bases from V and 8 bases from J; junction bases left unmatched: 10. The CDR3, as DNA: TGTGCCACCTACGGTAGCGGGAGGGCCGATGAGCAGTTCTTC. Protein: CATYGSGRADEQFF.

This chain joins TRBV9 and TRBJ2-2; TRBD2 matches at 7 bases. This CDR3 is built from 13 residues. Germline CDR1 reads SGDLS; CDR2 reads YYNGEE. Trimming at V came to 3 bases and at J to 6 bases, leaving 2 bases not matched to a gene. The CDR3 protein is CASSATSSGELFF. CDR3 nucleotide sequence: TGTGCCAGCAGCGCGACTAGCTCCGGGGAGCTGTTTTTT.

This sequence joins TRBV4-2 and TRBJ2-2, with D maybe TRBD2 (7 bases). This CDR3 is 16 amino acids long. Germline CDR1 and CDR2: LGHNA and YNFKEQ. The V gene lost 5 bases and the J gene lost 4 bases, with 17 bases spanning the gap. Here the CDR3 reads CASSSAVGGRTGELFF. The CDR3 coding sequence is TGTGCCAGCAGCTCCGCCGTCGGGGGGCGCACCGGGGAGCTGTTTTTT.

The chain carries TRBV6-1 and TRBJ1-6, with D unresolved. The V end lost 7 bases, the J end lost 10 bases, and 20 bases lay between the germline ends. Per germline, CDR1 MNHNS and CDR2 SASEGT. The CDR3 extends over 15 amino acids. The CDR3 nucleotides read TGTGCCAGCAAATCCGACGGTTCCCTTGGCTCACCCCTCCACTTT. Protein sequence: CASKSDGSLGSPLHF.

This clonotype occurred a few times. The rearrangement uses TRBV15 and TRBJ2-3; D is possibly TRBD1 (5 bases). This CDR3 contains 16 residues. Trimming removed 1 base at V and 4 bases at J, with 15 bases between. Per the germline V gene, CDR1 is LNHNV and CDR2 is YYDKDF (reference sequence). The CDR3 spells CATSRGGRESSDTQYF. The CDR3, as DNA: TGTGCCACCAGCAGAGGAGGCAGGGAAAGCTCAGATACGCAGTATTTT.

Concerning this clonotype itself: At one boundary the junction diverges from the germline segment, which might be a read error. This chain joins TRBV7-9 and TRBJ2-3; possibly TRBD1 or TRBD2 for D (6 bases each). In germline, CDR1 is SEHNR, CDR2 FQNEAQ (reference sequence). The CDR3 is 15 amino acids. The CDR3 loop is CASSEGEDITDTKYF. DNA for the CDR3: TGTGCCAGCAGCGAGGGGGAGGACATCACAGATACGAAGTATTTT.

The chain links TRBV7-9 to TRBJ2-5, with D possibly being TRBD1 (5 bases). V lost 10 bases to trimming and J lost 2 bases, with 20 bases between them. The CDR3 has 15 residues. Germline V gene lookup returns CDR1 SEHNR and CDR2 FQNEAQ (reference sequence). The CDR3 spells CATSAPNRIQETQYF. Written as DNA, the CDR3 is TGTGCCACCTCCGCTCCTAACAGGATACAAGAGACCCAGTACTTC.

This clonotype was observed many times. The V call is TRBV7-9, the J call TRBJ2-1; 10 nucleotides align to TRBD1. Germline CDR1 SEHNR, CDR2 FQNEAQ (reference sequence). The CDR3 has 16 amino acids. V lost 5 bases to trimming and J lost 9 bases; unmatched junction nucleotides: 13. In DNA, the CDR3 is TGTGCCAGCAGCCATCCGGGACAGGGGCGGGGGCTTGAGCAGTTCTTC. As protein: CASSHPGQGRGLEQFF.

V is TRBV4-1 and J is TRBJ1-1; the D gene is possibly TRBD1 (6 bases). Trimming shortened V by 3 bases and J by 10 bases, and 18 bases separated the two germline ends. Germline CDR1 is MGHRA and CDR2 is YSYEKL. This CDR3 is 14 amino acids long. The CDR3 is CASSQIGGAGAAFF. Here the CDR3 DNA reads TGCGCCAGCAGCCAGATCGGGGGGGCTGGGGCAGCTTTCTTT.

This clonotype is medium-sized within its sample. J is TRBJ2-5 and V is TRBV6-5; D uncertain. Germline V gives CDR1 MNHEY, CDR2 SVGAGI. Trimming removed 7 bases at V and 5 bases at J, with 29 bases between. There are 18 residues in the CDR3. The CDR3 here is CASIPNRLQVTQGETQYF. For the CDR3, the DNA is TGTGCCAGCATCCCAAACCGACTTCAAGTTACTCAAGGGGAGACCCAGTACTTC.

This clonotype turned up a few times. V usage is TRBV7-6 and J usage is TRBJ2-7; possibly TRBD1 or TRBD2 for D (5 bases each). The V gene's germline CDR1 is SGHVS and CDR2 FNYEAQ. V was shortened by 0 bases and J by 7 bases, with 16 bases between the two germline ends. The CDR3 length is 15 residues. CDR3 nucleotide sequence: TGTGCCAGCAGCTTAGCTGGGCAGGGAGTTAGGGAGCAGTACTTC. Translated, it gives CASSLAGQGVREQYF.

This chain uses TRBV10-1 with TRBJ1-1; D is unclear. The CDR3 sequence is 10 residues long. V was shortened by 11 bases and J by 3 bases, with 7 bases between the two germline ends. Germline V lookup: CDR1 WNHNN, CDR2 SYGVQD (reference sequence). The CDR3 bases are TGCGCCCCAGAGCACACTGAAGCTTTCTTT. Translating gives CAPEHTEAFF.

This clonotype was observed a few times. The V and J genes are TRBV11-2 and TRBJ2-7; TRBD2 matches 8 bases. Trimming at V came to 1 base and at J to 3 bases, leaving 5 bases not matched to a gene. The CDR3 spans 15 residues. Germline V gene lookup returns CDR1 SGHAT and CDR2 FQNNGV. CDR3 DNA sequence: TGTGCCAGCAGCTTAGGTCGGGGGGGCCTCTACGAGCAGTACTTC. Protein product: CASSLGRGGLYEQYF.

This clonotype came up a few times. The chain employs TRBV5-6 and TRBJ2-3; D may be TRBD1 or TRBD2 (5 bases each). CDR1 and CDR2 from the germline V gene are SGHDT and YYEEEE. Trimming stripped 1 base from V and 3 bases from J, with 12 bases between. CDR3 length: 15 residues. For the CDR3, the DNA is TGTGCCAGCAGCTTGACGGGACGGAAAACAGATACGCAGTATTTT. Translation gives CASSLTGRKTDTQYF.